This TCR beta chain is from a study of human T cells and chemical hapten exposure. This clonotype occurred a few times. What it binds is unknown. Findings of the study overall: TCRs at high frequency, those above 1 in 1000, did not change with DPC sensitization.

Documented time point: patch test 1, 2 weeks after DPC sensitization. The treatment: therapeutic diphenylcyclopropenone sensitization with weekly scalp DPC. Trimming removed 1 base at V and 7 bases at J, with 11 bases between. Germline V CDR1 and CDR2: MNHNS, SASEGT. This CDR3 spans 15 amino acids. TCRdb analysed the RACE reads with MiXCR anew, one entry per CDR3 protein. The sample consists of around 160,000 distinct CDR3 sequences, around 13% of them appearing once. The input for sequencing was whole blood, taken in connection with sensitization to the hapten diphenylcyclopropenone (DPC). This receptor was taken from a woman aged 25-40 years with alopecia areata. Some clones in this sample may be carry-over from other donors' samples. The V and J genes are TRBV6-1 and TRBJ1-6, with no clear D. The CDR3 DNA sequence: TGTGCCAGCAGTGAAGAGGAGGGCAGGAATTCACCCCTCCACTTT. This sequence encodes CASSEEEGRNSPLHF.